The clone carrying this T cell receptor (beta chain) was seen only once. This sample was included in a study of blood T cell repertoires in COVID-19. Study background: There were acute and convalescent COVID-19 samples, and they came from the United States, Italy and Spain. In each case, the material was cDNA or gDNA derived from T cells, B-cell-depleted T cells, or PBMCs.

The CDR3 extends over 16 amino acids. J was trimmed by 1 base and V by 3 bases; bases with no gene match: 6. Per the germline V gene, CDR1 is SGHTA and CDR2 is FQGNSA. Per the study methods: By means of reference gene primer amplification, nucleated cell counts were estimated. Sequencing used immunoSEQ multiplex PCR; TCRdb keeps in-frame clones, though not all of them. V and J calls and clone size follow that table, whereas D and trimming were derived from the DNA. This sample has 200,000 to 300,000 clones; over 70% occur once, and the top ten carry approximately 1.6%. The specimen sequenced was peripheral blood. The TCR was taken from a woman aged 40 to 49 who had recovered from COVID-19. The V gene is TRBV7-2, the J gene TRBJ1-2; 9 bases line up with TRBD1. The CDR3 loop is CASSFPGTGLNYGYTF. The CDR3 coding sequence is TGTGCCAGCAGCTTCCCGGGGACAGGGCTTAACTATGGCTACACCTTC.